This paragraph reports one TCR beta chain. Per the original data handling: Counts of nucleated cells, estimated from reference gene primer amplification, were obtained. Produced via immunoSEQ multiplex PCR; TCRdb's table is partial and in-frame only. V, J and clone size derive from that table, while D and trimming were established from the DNA sequence. The data show roughly 180,000 clones, 65% to 90% seen once. The CDR3 totals 12 residues. V was cut by 3 bases and J by 12 bases, with 9 bases left in between. The germline V gene encodes CDR1 SGHTA and CDR2 FQGNSA. This entry is derived from a study of blood T cell repertoires in COVID-19. Whole-study context: COVID-19 samples from acute and convalescent phases originated in the United States, Italy and Spain. PBMCs, B-cell-depleted T cells, or T cells were the source of the cDNA or gDNA that made up the material.

The chain couples TRBV7-2 to TRBJ1-6; TRBD1 might be the D (6 bases). The TCR comes from a man aged 55 to 69 with acute or convalescent COVID-19. Sequenced material: peripheral blood. The CDR3 region is CASSFQGIPLHF. The CDR3, as DNA: TGTGCCAGCAGCTTCCAGGGGATACCCCTCCACTTT. Variable domain in full (rest from reference TRBV7-2 and TRBJ1-6): GAGVSQSPSNKVTEKGKDVELRCDPISGHTALYWYRQSLGQGLEFLIYFQGNSAPDKSGLPSDRFSAERTGGSVSTLTIQRTQQEDSAVYLCASSFQGIPLHFGNGTRLTVT.